This record concerns one T cell receptor (beta chain) sequence. RNA transcripts were the template, and TCR beta CDR3 regions were amplified from them. The workflow started with a first-round RT-PCR run with HTBI primers and then moved on to a second-round multiplex PCR. TCRdb reanalysed the multiplex PCR reads using MiXCR and keeps one entry per CDR3 protein. The sample consists of approximately 640,000 distinct CDR3 sequences, under 50% of them appearing once. Germline-derived CDR1 and CDR2 are SNHLY and FYNNEI. The CDR3 is 13 residues long. V was trimmed by 4 bases and J by 6 bases, leaving 12 bases between them. These data come from a study of Graves' ophthalmopathy and Graves' hyperthyroidism.

The chain recombines TRBV2 with TRBJ1-2; TRBD1 is a possible D gene (5 bases). This TCR was sampled from an adult man with Graves' ophthalmopathy. Sequences were obtained from peripheral blood. The CDR3: CASSGRGVDGYTF. The CDR3 DNA is TGTGCCAGCAGTGGGCGAGGGGTGGATGGCTACACCTTC.